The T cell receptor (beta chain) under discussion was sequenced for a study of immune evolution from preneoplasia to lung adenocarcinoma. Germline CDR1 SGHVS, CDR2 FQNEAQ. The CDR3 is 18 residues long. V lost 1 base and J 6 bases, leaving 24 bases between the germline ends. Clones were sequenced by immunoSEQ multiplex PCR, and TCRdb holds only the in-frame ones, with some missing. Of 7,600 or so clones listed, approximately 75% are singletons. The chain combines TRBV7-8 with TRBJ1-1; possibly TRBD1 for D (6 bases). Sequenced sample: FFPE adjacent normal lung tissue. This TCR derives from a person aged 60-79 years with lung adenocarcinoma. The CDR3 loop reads CASSLVLPFEGTGPEAFF. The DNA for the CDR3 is TGTGCCAGCAGCTTAGTTCTACCCTTTGAGGGAACAGGGCCTGAAGCTTTCTTT. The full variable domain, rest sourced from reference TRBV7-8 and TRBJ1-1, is GAGVSQSPRYKVAKRGQDVALRCDPISGHVSLFWYQQALGQGPEFLTYFQNEAQLDKSGLPSDRFFAERPEGSVSTLKIQRTQQEDSAVYLCASSLVLPFEGTGPEAFFGQGTRLTVV.